This TCR beta chain was captured by sequencing in a study of Ad26.COV2.S vaccination and SARS-CoV-2 variants. Measured with immunoSEQ multiplex PCR; TCRdb has only the in-frame clones, and not every one. The sample includes approximately 410,000 clones, roughly 90% of them seen just once. As for treatment: roughly 19 received Ad26.COV2.S at low or high dose, single or two shots; about 5 received placebo; per-sample allocation not given. Sampling was done on day 63 after the first vaccine or placebo injection. The V gene lost 0 bases and the J gene lost 5 bases, with 5 bases spanning the gap. Germline CDR1 DFQATT, CDR2 SNEGSKA (reference sequence). The CDR3 covers 11 residues.

The TCR comes from a person aged 18-65 years who received the Ad26.COV2.S COVID-19 vaccine or a placebo. The material sequenced was peripheral blood, taken in a trial of Ad26.COV2.S vaccine versus placebo. This chain links TRBV20-1 with TRBJ2-7, with unresolved D. CDR3 sequence: CSARDPHEQYF. As DNA, the CDR3 is TGCAGTGCTAGAGATCCCCACGAGCAGTACTTC.